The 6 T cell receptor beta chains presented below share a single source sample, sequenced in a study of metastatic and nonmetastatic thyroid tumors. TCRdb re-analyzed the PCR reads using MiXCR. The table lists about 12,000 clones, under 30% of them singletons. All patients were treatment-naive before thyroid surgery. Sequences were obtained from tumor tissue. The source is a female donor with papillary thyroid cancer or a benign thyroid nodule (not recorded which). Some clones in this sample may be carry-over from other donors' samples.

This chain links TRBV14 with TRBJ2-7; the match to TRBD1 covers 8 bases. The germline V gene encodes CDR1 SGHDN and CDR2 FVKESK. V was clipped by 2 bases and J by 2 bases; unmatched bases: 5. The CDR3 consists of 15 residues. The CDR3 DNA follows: TGTGCCAGCAGCCAACAGACAGGGGTAACCTACGAGCAGTACTTC. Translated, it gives CASSQQTGVTYEQYF.

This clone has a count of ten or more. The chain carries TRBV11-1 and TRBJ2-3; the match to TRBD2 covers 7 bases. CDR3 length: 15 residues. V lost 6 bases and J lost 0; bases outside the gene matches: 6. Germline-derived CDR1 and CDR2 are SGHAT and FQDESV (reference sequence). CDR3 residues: CASSPNSGSTDTQYF. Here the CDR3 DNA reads TGTGCCAGCAGTCCCAATAGCGGGAGCACAGATACGCAGTATTTT.

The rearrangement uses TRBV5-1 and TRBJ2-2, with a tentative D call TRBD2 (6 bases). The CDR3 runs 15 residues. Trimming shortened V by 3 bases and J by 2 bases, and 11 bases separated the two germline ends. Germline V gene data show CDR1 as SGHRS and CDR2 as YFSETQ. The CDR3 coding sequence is TGCGCCAGCAGCTCTCCCGGGACTAACACCGGGGAGCTGTTTTTT. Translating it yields CASSSPGTNTGELFF. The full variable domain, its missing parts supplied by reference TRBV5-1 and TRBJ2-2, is KAGVTQTPRYLIKTRGQQVTLSCSPISGHRSVSWYQQTPGQGLQFLFEYFSETQRNKGNFPGRFSGRQFSNSRSEMNVSTLELGDSALYLCASSSPGTNTGELFFGEGSRLTVL.

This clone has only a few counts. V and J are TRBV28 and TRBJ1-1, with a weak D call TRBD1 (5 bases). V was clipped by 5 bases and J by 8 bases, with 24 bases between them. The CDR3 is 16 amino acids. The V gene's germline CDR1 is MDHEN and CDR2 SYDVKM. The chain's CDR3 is CASSIIPRGRRTEAFF. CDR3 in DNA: TGTGCCAGCAGTATAATACCACGGGGCCGCCGGACCGAAGCTTTCTTT.

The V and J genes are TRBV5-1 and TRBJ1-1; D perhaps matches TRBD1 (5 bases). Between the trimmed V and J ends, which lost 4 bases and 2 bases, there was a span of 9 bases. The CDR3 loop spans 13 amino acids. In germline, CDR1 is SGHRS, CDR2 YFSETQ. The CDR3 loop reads CASSQDSNTEAFF. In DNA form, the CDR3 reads TGCGCCAGCAGCCAAGACAGCAACACTGAAGCTTTCTTT.

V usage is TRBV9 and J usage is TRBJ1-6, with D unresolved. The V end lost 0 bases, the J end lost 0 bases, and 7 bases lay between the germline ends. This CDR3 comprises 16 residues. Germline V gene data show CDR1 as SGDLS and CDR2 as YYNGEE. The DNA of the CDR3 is TGTGCCAGCAGCGTAGGGAGCAGCTCCTATAATTCACCCCTCCACTTT. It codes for CASSVGSSSYNSPLHF.